The sequence of this T cell receptor beta chain was determined in a study of OX40 agonist ivuxolimab in advanced cancers. Whole-study context: The study treated patients with ivuxolimab, an agonistic anti-OX40 (CD134) antibody. Participants could have had prior anti-PD-1, anti-PD-L1 or anti-CTLA-4 therapy, and about 37% had some.

The protocol was immunoSEQ multiplex PCR, while the TCRdb copy is restricted to in-frame clones and leaves out a portion. The profile shows about 22,000 clones, around nine tenths of them singletons. Findings of the study overall: It was also the case that some nonresponders had low normalized T-cell clonal expansion. CD8+ T cells showed, on average, more clonal expansion than CD4+ cells.

The CDR3 contains 13 residues. Germline V gives CDR1 MNHEY, CDR2 SMNVEV (reference sequence). J was trimmed by 16 bases and V by 5 bases; bases with no gene match: 14. As to this clone: The antigen is unknown.

This clonotype was obtained from an adult with an advanced solid tumor such as melanoma, head and neck, liver or kidney cancer. Sequenced material: CD4+ or CD8+ T cells sorted from blood, taken in a trial of the OX40 agonist ivuxolimab. The chain carries TRBV27 and TRBJ2-1, with 7 bases lining up with TRBD2. CDR3: CASSQRDYFHSFF. In DNA, the CDR3 is TGTGCCAGCAGTCAAAGGGACTACTTTCACTCTTTCTTC.